This is a list of T cell receptor beta chains from one sample in a study of T cell repertoires in cytomegalovirus infection. From the reads, TCRdb called clonotypes with MiXCR, one entry per CDR3 protein. The top ten hold more than 7% of the sample, which has 100,000 or so distinct CDR3 sequences, approximately 15% seen once. The sequenced sample was PBMCs. The receptors were sampled from a human donor in good health (CMV status not recorded). Some clones in this sample may be carry-over from other donors' samples. Each CDR3 is given with its conserved first and last residue. D genes are given only for firm matches. Only some rows state a clone size, as once, few, many or a class for expanded clones.

>once|TRBD1|TRBV6-2/TRBV6-3|TRBJ1-4
TGTGCCAGCAGTTACCGCGGGACAGTTGCAACTAATGAAAAACTGTTTTTT
CASSYRGTVATNEKLFF
>many|TRBD2|TRBV2|TRBJ2-1
TGTGCCAGCGGGACTACACTCGGCCATGAGCAGTTCTTC
CASGTTLGHEQFF
>few|TRBD2|TRBV28|TRBJ2-7
TGTGCCAGCAGTTTGACTAGCGGGGAGTCCTACGAGCAGTACTTC
CASSLTSGESYEQYF
>-|-|TRBV7-7|TRBJ1-1
TGTGCTAGTCAAAGGCTAGGGAGTGACACTGAAGCTTTCTTT
CASQRLGSDTEAFF
>-|-|TRBV5-1|TRBJ2-7
TGCGCCAGCAGCCCTGGCCTGGGAGTCTACGAGCAGTACTTC
CASSPGLGVYEQYF
>-|TRBD2|TRBV27|TRBJ2-1
TGTGCCAGCAGTTTCGATTTTTGGACTAGCGGGGGCCCCCCCAATGAGCAGTTCTTC
CASSFDFWTSGGPPNEQFF
>many|TRBD1|TRBV12-3/TRBV12-4|TRBJ2-5
TGTGCCAGCAGTTCCCAGGACAGGGGGAGAGGGGAGACCCAGTACTTC
CASSSQDRGRGETQYF
>-|-|TRBV5-6|TRBJ2-1
TGTGCCAGCACCGTACCCCGAGGACTCCCCGGTGAGCAGTTCTTC
CASTVPRGLPGEQFF
>many|-|TRBV11-2|TRBJ2-1
TGTGCCAGCAGCTTAGCTTTGGACTACAATGAGCAGTTCTTC
CASSLALDYNEQFF
>-|TRBD1|TRBV28|TRBJ1-5
TGTGCCAGCGGAGGACAGGGATGGAGCAATCAGCCCCAGCATTTT
CASGGQGWSNQPQHF
>-|-|TRBV18|TRBJ2-5
TGTGACAGCTCAAGCCCAGCCCGAAATTGGGAGACCCAGTACTTC
CDSSSPARNWETQYF
>few|TRBD2|TRBV7-3|TRBJ2-6
TGTGCCAGCAGCCCGCAACCCCAATCTAGCGGGGGGCGAGGTGGGGCCAACGTCCTGACTTTC
CASSPQPQSSGGRGGANVLTF
>many|-|TRBV2|TRBJ2-6
TGTGCCAGCAGTGAAGGGCGTCGACTCTCTGGGGCCAACGTCCTGACTTTC
CASSEGRRLSGANVLTF
>-|-|TRBV28|TRBJ2-7
TGTGCCAGCAGCACCAGGGGCCGCGGGTCCTACGAGCAGTACTTC
CASSTRGRGSYEQYF
>many|-|TRBV7-8|TRBJ1-5
TGTGCCAGCAGCTTAGGTCGCCGGCACGGCAATCAGCCCCAGCATTTT
CASSLGRRHGNQPQHF
>many|-|TRBV7-2|TRBJ2-2
TGTGCCAGCAGCTTAAAGGGGGCCGGGGAGCTGTTTTTT
CASSLKGAGELFF
>-|-|TRBV4-1|TRBJ1-2
TGCGCCAGCAGCCAAGATTTAAGAGGCTACACCTTC
CASSQDLRGYTF
>few|TRBD2|TRBV15|TRBJ2-3
TGTGCCACCAGCAGGGGAGGTCGGGGGGACACAGATACGCAGTATTTT
CATSRGGRGDTDTQYF
>many|-|TRBV7-2|TRBJ2-1
TGTGCCAGCAGCTTAGGGACCGACAATGGGCAGTTCTTC
CASSLGTDNGQFF
>-|-|TRBV5-1|TRBJ1-1
TGCGCCAGCAGCTTTCAAGATGAAGCTTTCTTT
CASSFQDEAFF
>-|-|TRBV27|TRBJ2-2
TGTGCCAGCAGTGCTCGACAGGCCGGGGAGCTGTTTTTT
CASSARQAGELFF
>-|-|TRBV20-1|TRBJ2-5
TGCAGTGCTGTCCCGGTTAGGCCCCCACAAGAGACCCAGTACTTC
CSAVPVRPPQETQYF
>many|-|TRBV7-2|TRBJ2-2
TGTGCCAGCAGCTTAGGGACCGACGTTGCGGCCGGGGAGCTGTTTTTT
CASSLGTDVAAGELFF
>once|-|TRBV12-3/TRBV12-4|TRBJ2-1
TGTGCCAGCAAGGAAGGGGGTTTCAATGAGCAGTTCTTC
CASKEGGFNEQFF
>once|-|TRBV6-2/TRBV6-3|TRBJ2-5
TGTGCCAGCAGTTACCGACGGGGGCCCTCGTCCGGGGAGACCCAGTACTTC
CASSYRRGPSSGETQYF
>few|TRBD1|TRBV2|TRBJ2-4
TGTGCCAGCAGCACTACGACAGGGGAGCCTTTGGACATTCAGTACTTC
CASSTTTGEPLDIQYF